This T cell receptor (beta chain) comes out of a study of shared clonotypes between healthy human individuals. Here immunoSEQ multiplex PCR was the method, and the copy in TCRdb shows in-frame clones only, minus some. The top ten hold around 0.4% of the sample, which has about 2.4 million clones, 93% seen once. The V end was cut by 0 bases, the J end by 4 bases, with 9 bases between. CDR1 and CDR2 (germline): SGHAT, FQNNGV. The CDR3 has 14 amino acids. Source material: naive CD4+ T cells from PBMCs. Regarding subset: CD45RA+ positively selected. This TCR was sampled from a young man in good health. Some clones in this sample may be carry-over from other donors' samples. This rearrangement joins TRBV11-2 to TRBJ1-2; D is unclear. CDR3 DNA: TGTGCCAGCAGCTTAGATCACCGCACCTATGGCTACACCTTC. Translating it yields CASSLDHRTYGYTF.